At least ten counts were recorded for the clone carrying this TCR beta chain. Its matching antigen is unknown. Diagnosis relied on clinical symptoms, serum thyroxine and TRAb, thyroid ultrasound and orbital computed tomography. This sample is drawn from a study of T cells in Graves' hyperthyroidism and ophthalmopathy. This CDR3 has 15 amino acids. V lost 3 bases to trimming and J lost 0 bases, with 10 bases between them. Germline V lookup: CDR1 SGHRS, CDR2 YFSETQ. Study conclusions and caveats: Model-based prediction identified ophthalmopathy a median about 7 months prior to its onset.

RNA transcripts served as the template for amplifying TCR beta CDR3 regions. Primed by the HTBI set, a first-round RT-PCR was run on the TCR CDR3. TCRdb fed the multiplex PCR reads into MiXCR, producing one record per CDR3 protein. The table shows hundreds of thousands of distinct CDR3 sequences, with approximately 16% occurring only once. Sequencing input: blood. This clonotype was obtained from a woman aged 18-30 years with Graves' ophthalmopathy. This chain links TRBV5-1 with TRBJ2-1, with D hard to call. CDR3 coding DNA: TGCGCCAGCAGCTCGACTGCGAGCTCCTACAATGAGCAGTTCTTC. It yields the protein CASSSTASSYNEQFF.